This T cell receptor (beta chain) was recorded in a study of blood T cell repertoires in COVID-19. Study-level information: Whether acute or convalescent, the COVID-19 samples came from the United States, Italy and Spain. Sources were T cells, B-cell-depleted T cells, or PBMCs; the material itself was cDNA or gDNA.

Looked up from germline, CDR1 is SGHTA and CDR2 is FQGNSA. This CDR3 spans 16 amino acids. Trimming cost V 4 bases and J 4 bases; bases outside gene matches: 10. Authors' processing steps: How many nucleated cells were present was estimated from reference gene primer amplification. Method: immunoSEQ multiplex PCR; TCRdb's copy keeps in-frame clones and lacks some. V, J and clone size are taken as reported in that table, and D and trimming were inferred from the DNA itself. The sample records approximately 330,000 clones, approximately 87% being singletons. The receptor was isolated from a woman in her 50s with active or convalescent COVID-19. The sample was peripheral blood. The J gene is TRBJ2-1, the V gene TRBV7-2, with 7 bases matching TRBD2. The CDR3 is CASSWRVGAGYNEQFF. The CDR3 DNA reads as TGTGCCAGCAGCTGGCGGGTGGGAGCGGGGTACAATGAGCAGTTCTTC.